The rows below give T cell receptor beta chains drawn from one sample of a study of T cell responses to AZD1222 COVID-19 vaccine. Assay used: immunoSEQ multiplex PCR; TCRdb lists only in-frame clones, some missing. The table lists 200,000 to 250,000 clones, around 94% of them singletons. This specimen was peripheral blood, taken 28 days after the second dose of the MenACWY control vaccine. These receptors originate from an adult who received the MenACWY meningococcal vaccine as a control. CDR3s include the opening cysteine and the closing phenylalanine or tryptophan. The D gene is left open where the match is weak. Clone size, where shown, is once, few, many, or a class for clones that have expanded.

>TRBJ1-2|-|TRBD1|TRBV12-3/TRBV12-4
CASSTTGGYGYTF
TGTGCCAGCAGCACCACAGGGGGCTATGGCTACACCTTC
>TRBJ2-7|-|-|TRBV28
CASSFVSYEQYF
TGTGCCAGCAGTTTCGTGTCCTACGAGCAGTACTTC
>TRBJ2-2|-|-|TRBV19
CASSRGLTTGELFF
TGTGCCAGTAGTAGGGGACTCACCACCGGGGAGCTGTTTTTT
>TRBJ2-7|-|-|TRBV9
CASSGDYEQYF
TGTGCCAGCAGCGGGGACTACGAGCAGTACTTC
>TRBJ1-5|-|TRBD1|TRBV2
CASSRTGDNQPQHF
TGTGCCAGCAGCAGGACAGGGGACAATCAGCCCCAGCATTTT
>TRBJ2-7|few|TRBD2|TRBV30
CAWKREPLGEQYF
TGTGCCTGGAAGCGGGAGCCATTGGGCGAGCAGTACTTC
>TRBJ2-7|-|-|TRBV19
CASLRPTADEQYF
TGTGCCAGTTTGAGACCGACGGCCGACGAGCAGTACTTC
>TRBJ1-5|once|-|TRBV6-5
CASSYSSPGGQPQHF
TGTGCCAGCAGTTACTCGAGTCCGGGCGGTCAGCCCCAGCATTTT
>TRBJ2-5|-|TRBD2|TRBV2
CASSVGLGGETQYF
TGTGCCAGCAGTGTGGGACTAGGTGGCGAGACCCAGTACTTC
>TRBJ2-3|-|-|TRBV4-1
CASSRLLARQADTQYF
TGCGCCAGCAGCCGCTTACTAGCTAGGCAGGCAGATACGCAGTATTTT
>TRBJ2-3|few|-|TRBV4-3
CASSQDFPDTQYF
TGCGCCAGCAGCCAAGATTTCCCAGATACGCAGTATTTT
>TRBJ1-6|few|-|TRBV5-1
CASPEGIGASPLHF
TGCGCCAGTCCCGAGGGAATAGGAGCTTCACCCCTCCACTTT
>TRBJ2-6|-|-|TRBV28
CASRQGGPGANVLTF
TGTGCCAGCAGGCAGGGAGGCCCTGGGGCCAACGTCCTGACTTTC
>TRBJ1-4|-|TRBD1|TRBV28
CASSLIGQGNEKLFF
TGTGCCAGCAGTTTAATAGGACAGGGGAATGAAAAACTGTTTTTT
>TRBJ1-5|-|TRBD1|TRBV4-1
CASSQDGTGPNQPQHF
TGCGCCAGCAGCCAAGATGGGACAGGGCCCAATCAGCCCCAGCATTTT
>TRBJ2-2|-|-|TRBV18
CASSLVGRQVTGELFF
TGTGCCAGCTCACTGGTCGGACGGCAGGTCACCGGGGAGCTGTTTTTT
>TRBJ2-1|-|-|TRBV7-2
CASRVDQYNEQFF
TGTGCCAGCAGAGTCGACCAATACAATGAGCAGTTCTTC
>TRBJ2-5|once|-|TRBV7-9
CASSLVVGPQETQYF
TGTGCCAGCAGCTTAGTGGTTGGGCCCCAAGAGACCCAGTACTTC